This TCR beta chain was observed in a study of tumor-infiltrating lymphocytes in primary liver carcinoma. In the study overall: Men as well as women, aged 30 to 69 years, made up the patients. Measuring roughly 4.2 to 11 cm across, the tumors were staged as T1-T3 N0M0.

A word on this clonotype: Its antigen is unidentified.

Germline CDR1 and CDR2: SGHDT and YYEEEE. The CDR3 runs 14 residues. The V gene lost 3 bases and the J gene lost 8 bases, with 15 bases spanning the gap. Whole-study results and caveats: A significantly higher top-250-clone fraction was recorded for tumors than for blood (p = 0.039).

Unsorted whole blood served as the source of blood RNA, and germline DNA was extracted as well. Collection of 3 to 4 milliliters of peripheral blood took place before surgery. The template, roughly 0.45 ug total RNA, yielded TCR beta cDNA made with a constant-region primer. Generation of the TCR beta libraries relied on three nested multiplex PCR rounds using slightly modified ARM-PCR. The first two PCR rounds used TRBV1-TRBV30 forward primers with a C-beta reverse primer, approximately 11 cycles each. MiXCR, applied by TCRdb to the multiplex PCR reads, yields one record per CDR3 protein. This table holds about 180,000 distinct CDR3 sequences, around 60% found once.

The sample taken for sequencing was peripheral blood. The TCR was taken from a man between 35 and 55 years old with primary liver carcinoma and hepatitis B virus infection. This chain links TRBV5-6 with TRBJ2-1, with D possibly matching TRBD1 (6 bases). This CDR3 is CASSWGHGGDEQFF. The CDR3 region has the DNA TGTGCCAGCAGCTGGGGGCATGGTGGGGATGAGCAGTTCTTC.